In this sample, the clone carrying this T cell receptor (beta chain) turned up a few times. The data belong to a study of T cell changes during pregnancy in multiple sclerosis. Sequencing was performed with immunoSEQ multiplex PCR; in TCRdb, only in-frame clones are kept and a portion is missing. The sample lists around 100,000 clones; about 90% were seen once. There are 16 residues in the CDR3. In germline, CDR1 is SGHTA, CDR2 FQGTGA. V was clipped by 5 bases and J by 0 bases; unmatched bases: 6. The material sequenced was peripheral blood, taken in the third trimester of pregnancy. V and J are TRBV7-3 and TRBJ2-1, with 8 bases aligning to TRBD2. The receptor was derived from a female donor with multiple sclerosis, enrolled in a pregnancy study. Here the CDR3 reads CASSDNGGASYNEQFF. The CDR3 nucleotides are TGTGCCAGCAGCGACAACGGGGGGGCCTCCTACAATGAGCAGTTCTTC.